The 19 T cell receptor beta chains presented below share a single source sample, sequenced in a study of T-cell reconstitution after alpha-beta-depleted transplantation in children. Unique molecular identifiers were used in preparing the TCRbeta library. MiXCR was run by TCRdb on the PCR reads, yielding one entry per CDR3 protein. The sample comprises some 300,000 distinct CDR3 sequences, roughly 7.8% of which are singletons, and about 8.2% rests with the top ten. Findings and caveats of the study: T-cell counts and diversity at one year post-transplant came mainly from newly produced T cells.

Their cognate antigens are unknown. The sequencing used peripheral blood, collected 360 days after TCRalphabeta/CD19-depleted stem cell transplant. These receptors originate from a female patient between 2 and 15 years old who had a stem cell transplant for Fanconi anemia, so the T cells may come from the graft donor.

The chain carries TRBV12-3 or TRBV12-4 and TRBJ2-6; D not certain. Trimming cost V 2 bases and J 0 bases, with 5 bases left between them. The CDR3 is 15 residues long. CDR3 protein: CASSLRSSGANVLTF. The CDR3 region has the DNA TGTGCCAGCAGTTTACGGAGCTCTGGGGCCAACGTCCTGACTTTC.

There are many counts of this clonotype. The genes are TRBV29-1 and TRBJ2-5, with D perhaps given as TRBD1 or TRBD2 (5 bases each). The CDR3 loop spans 13 amino acids. V was pared by 3 bases and J by 0 bases, with 8 bases between. Looked up from germline, CDR1 is SQVTM and CDR2 is ANQGSEA. The CDR3 region is CSVDLGHQETQYF. The DNA of the CDR3 is TGCAGCGTTGACTTGGGACACCAAGAGACCCAGTACTTC.

The chain joins TRBV2 to TRBJ1-5, with 10 bases lining up with TRBD1. Germline-derived CDR1 and CDR2 are SNHLY and FYNNEI. V dropped 5 bases and J dropped 0; count of bases not matched to a gene: 4. The CDR3 runs to 16 residues. CDR3 residues: CASSSRTGGSNQPQHF. The CDR3 nucleotides are TGTGCCAGCAGTAGTCGGACAGGGGGTAGCAATCAGCCCCAGCATTTT.

This clonotype was seen many times. The chain combines TRBV6-5 with TRBJ1-2, with TRBD1 as a possible D gene (5 bases). The CDR3 has 16 amino acids. V gave up 0 bases and J gave up 7 bases, with 18 bases separating them. Germline values: CDR1 MNHEY, CDR2 SVGAGI. The CDR3 region has the DNA TGTGCCAGCAGTTACTCCGGGGCCAAGGCCATAGGTGGCTACACCTTC. It encodes CASSYSGAKAIGGYTF.

This clonotype was seen ten or more times. The genes are TRBV29-1 and TRBJ2-5; the D is unclear. CDR1 and CDR2 from the germline V gene are SQVTM and ANQGSEA. The CDR3 is 11 amino acids. V dropped 5 bases and J dropped 5 bases, with 9 bases sitting between them. The CDR3 reads CSVRVGETQYF. In DNA form, the CDR3 reads TGCAGCGTTAGGGTCGGGGAGACCCAGTACTTC.

This clonotype was counted many times. This chain links TRBV7-4 with TRBJ2-1; 8 nucleotides match TRBD1. The V gene end was trimmed by 5 bases and the J gene end by 8 bases; junction bases not matched to a gene: 14. CDR1 is SGHVT and CDR2 is SQSDAQ in the germline V gene. This CDR3 has 16 residues. In DNA form, the CDR3 reads TGTGCCAGCAGCCCCGGACAGGGCGAGTTCTGGGATGAGCAGTTCTTC. Translation: CASSPGQGEFWDEQFF.

The table lists this clonotype with many counts. CDR3 DNA sequence: TGCAGTGTTCCCGAGGGGACTGGAAACACCATATATTTT. This encodes CSVPEGTGNTIYF. The J gene is TRBJ1-3, the V gene TRBV20-1; a possible D gene is TRBD1 (5 bases). CDR3 length: 13 amino acids. Germline loops: CDR1 DFQATT, CDR2 SNEGSKA (reference sequence). V lost 7 bases and J lost 2, with 12 bases in between.

This clonotype was recorded many times. The CDR3 coding sequence is TGTGCCAGCAGACTTCGGGACCCCAATGAGCAGTTCTTC. Its translation is CASRLRDPNEQFF. V is TRBV12-3 or TRBV12-4 and J is TRBJ2-1; D is perhaps TRBD1 or TRBD2 (5 bases each). With 6 bases removed from V and 6 bases from J, the gap between germline ends came to 12 bases. CDR3 length equals 13 residues.

This rearrangement joins TRBV7-8 to TRBJ2-7, with D perhaps TRBD1 (6 bases). The CDR3 covers 14 residues. Germline V gene sequence: CDR1 SGHVS, CDR2 FQNEAQ. V lost 1 base and J lost 3, with 10 bases in between. CDR3 bases: TGTGCCAGCAGCTTAGATACAGGGCTCTACGAGCAGTACTTC. This codes for CASSLDTGLYEQYF.

This clonotype came up many times. The chain uses TRBV12-3 or TRBV12-4 and TRBJ2-2, with TRBD2 identical over 9 bases. V dropped 8 bases and J dropped 3; count of bases not matched to a gene: 4. This CDR3 is built from 14 residues. CDR3 bases: TGTGCCAGCCTTAGCGGGGGTTACACCGGGGAGCTGTTTTTT. It codes for CASLSGGYTGELFF.

There are many counts of this clonotype. J is TRBJ1-1 and V is TRBV12-3 or TRBV12-4; D is ambiguous. This CDR3 is built from 13 residues. Trimming took off 6 bases at V and 0 bases at J, with 8 bases between the two ends. Written as DNA, the CDR3 is TGTGCCAGCAGCCCTCAGGTGAACACTGAAGCTTTCTTT. Its protein is CASSPQVNTEAFF.

This clonotype was detected many times. The chain uses TRBV7-2 and TRBJ1-1; D perhaps matches TRBD1 (6 bases). CDR3 length: 14 residues. The germline V gene has CDR1 SGHTA and CDR2 FQGNSA. Trimming removed 3 bases from V and 0 bases from J, with 8 bases in between. DNA of the CDR3: TGTGCCAGCAGCTTCGGACAGCTGAACACTGAAGCTTTCTTT. It codes for CASSFGQLNTEAFF.

This clonotype was recorded many times. The rearrangement links TRBV2 to TRBJ2-3, with D tentatively TRBD1 (5 bases). The CDR3 has 13 amino acids. CDR1 is SNHLY and CDR2 is FYNNEI in the germline V gene. Trimming shortened V by 8 bases and J by 2 bases, and 11 bases separated the two germline ends. Written as DNA, the CDR3 is TGTGCCAGCCCACGACAGCCCACAGATACGCAGTATTTT. Translated, it gives CASPRQPTDTQYF.

This clonotype was counted many times. V and J are TRBV7-9 and TRBJ2-2; perhaps TRBD2 as D (7 bases). This CDR3 comprises 15 residues. The germline V gene has CDR1 SEHNR and CDR2 FQNEAQ (reference sequence). Between the trimmed V and J ends, which lost 5 bases and 3 bases, there was a span of 13 bases. CDR3 DNA sequence: TGTGCCAGCAGCCTGGGGGGGCCACACACCGGGGAGCTGTTTTTT. It specifies CASSLGGPHTGELFF.

This clonotype has at least ten counts. The chain couples TRBV12-3 or TRBV12-4 to TRBJ2-2; possibly TRBD1 for D (7 bases). V was shortened by 4 bases and J by 6 bases, with 15 bases between the two germline ends. The CDR3 totals 15 residues. The CDR3 DNA reads as TGTGCCAGCAGTTCCAGGGGGGATAAAGCCGGGGAGCTGTTTTTT. It translates to CASSSRGDKAGELFF.

This clonotype was observed many times. The V gene is TRBV5-1, the J gene TRBJ1-1; D not certain. The CDR3 loop spans 15 amino acids. V gave up 0 bases and J gave up 0 bases, with 9 bases separating them. CDR1 and CDR2 from the germline V gene are SGHRS and YFSETQ. The CDR3 is CASSLVVGLNTEAFF. The CDR3 DNA sequence: TGCGCCAGCAGCTTGGTAGTAGGGTTGAACACTGAAGCTTTCTTT.

This clonotype was seen at least ten times. This sequence joins TRBV9 and TRBJ1-5; D is undetermined. The V gene's germline CDR1 is SGDLS and CDR2 YYNGEE. This CDR3 contains 14 residues. V shed 0 bases and J shed 7 bases, with 11 bases lying between them. The CDR3 region has the DNA TGTGCCAGCAGCGTAGGGGCGGGGAACCAGCCCCAGCATTTT. Its translation: CASSVGAGNQPQHF.

This clonotype was found many times. The chain uses TRBV6-6 and TRBJ1-1, with 8 bases fitting TRBD1. V shed 0 bases and J 11 bases; nucleotides not matched to a gene: 5. CDR1 is MNHNY, CDR2 SVGAGI, per germline (reference sequence). The CDR3 sequence is 13 residues long. The DNA for the CDR3 is TGTGCCAGCAGTTACTCTAAGGACAGGGTTGCTTTCTTT. This translates into CASSYSKDRVAFF.

This clonotype was counted a single time. The genes are TRBV6-2 or TRBV6-3 and TRBJ1-5; D gene unclear. With 2 bases removed from V and 5 bases from J, the gap between germline ends came to 19 bases. Per the germline V gene, CDR1 is MNHEY and CDR2 is SVGEGT. The CDR3 is made up of 17 amino acids. The CDR3 bases are TGTGCCAGCAGTTACGCGCTATTGTCGGGCCACCATCAGCCCCAGCATTTT. Translation: CASSYALLSGHHQPQHF.